The rows below give T cell receptor beta chains drawn from one sample of a study of T cells in localized non-small cell lung cancer. The assay was immunoSEQ multiplex PCR, and TCRdb's table has in-frame clones only and misses some. The sample holds some 140,000 clones, around 89% seen once. The specimen comprised peripheral blood, sampled before any cancer treatment. These receptors came from a female donor older than 55 with stage I lung adenocarcinoma. CDR3s include the opening cysteine and the closing phenylalanine or tryptophan. The order of the fields is D gene, clone size, V gene, J gene, CDR3 protein, CDR3 DNA. The D gene is left open where the match is weak. Only part of the rows carry a size: once, few, many, or a class if the clone is expanded.

D gene: .
clone size: .
V gene: TRBV2
J gene: TRBJ1-5
CDR3 protein: CASRDDSIRYQPQHF
CDR3 DNA: TGTGCCAGCAGGGACGACAGTATCCGTTACCAGCCCCAGCATTTT

D gene: .
clone size: .
V gene: TRBV6-6
J gene: TRBJ2-5
CDR3 protein: CASSYTAGQETQYF
CDR3 DNA: TGTGCCAGCAGTTACACGGCGGGACAAGAGACCCAGTACTTC

D gene: .
clone size: .
V gene: TRBV7-9
J gene: TRBJ2-2
CDR3 protein: CASSLASDGRNTGELFF
CDR3 DNA: TGTGCCAGCAGCTTAGCCTCGGACGGGCGGAACACCGGGGAGCTGTTTTTT

D gene: .
clone size: .
V gene: TRBV5-1
J gene: TRBJ2-5
CDR3 protein: CASSLVQETQYF
CDR3 DNA: TGCGCCAGCAGCTTGGTGCAGGAGACCCAGTACTTC

D gene: .
clone size: many
V gene: TRBV4-1
J gene: TRBJ1-4
CDR3 protein: CASSLTGGLFF
CDR3 DNA: TGCGCCAGCAGCTTGACTGGTGGACTGTTTTTT

D gene: TRBD1
clone size: .
V gene: TRBV5-1
J gene: TRBJ2-7
CDR3 protein: CASFPGQGWYEQYF
CDR3 DNA: TGCGCCAGCTTTCCGGGACAGGGATGGTACGAGCAGTACTTC

D gene: .
clone size: once
V gene: TRBV28
J gene: TRBJ2-1
CDR3 protein: CASSSPRGRGDEQFF
CDR3 DNA: TGTGCCAGCAGTTCACCTCGGGGCAGGGGCGATGAGCAGTTCTTC

D gene: .
clone size: .
V gene: TRBV5-1
J gene: TRBJ2-5
CDR3 protein: CASSLSAGPQETQYF
CDR3 DNA: TGCGCCAGCAGCTTGTCAGCGGGCCCCCAAGAGACCCAGTACTTC

D gene: TRBD2
clone size: .
V gene: TRBV10-1
J gene: TRBJ2-1
CDR3 protein: CASSESYSGSTYNEQFF
CDR3 DNA: TGCGCCAGCAGTGAGTCGTATAGCGGGAGTACCTACAATGAGCAGTTCTTC

D gene: .
clone size: once
V gene: TRBV27
J gene: TRBJ2-7
CDR3 protein: CASSLEAPAAVLGYEQYF
CDR3 DNA: TGTGCCAGCAGTTTAGAAGCGCCGGCAGCGGTGCTCGGTTACGAGCAGTACTTC

D gene: TRBD2
clone size: once
V gene: TRBV2
J gene: TRBJ2-1
CDR3 protein: CASSSSGRAGEQFF
CDR3 DNA: TGTGCCAGCAGTAGTAGCGGGAGGGCCGGTGAGCAGTTCTTC

D gene: .
clone size: few
V gene: TRBV7-3
J gene: TRBJ1-1
CDR3 protein: CASSPNLLGTEAFF
CDR3 DNA: TGTGCCAGCAGCCCTAATTTACTGGGGACTGAAGCTTTCTTT

D gene: .
clone size: .
V gene: TRBV30
J gene: TRBJ2-1
CDR3 protein: CAWSVPGQDQSKFF
CDR3 DNA: TGTGCCTGGAGTGTACCGGGGCAGGACCAGTCGAAGTTCTTC

D gene: .
clone size: .
V gene: TRBV9
J gene: TRBJ2-5
CDR3 protein: CASSVAPLAIQETQYF
CDR3 DNA: TGTGCCAGCAGCGTAGCCCCCTTAGCGATCCAAGAGACCCAGTACTTC

D gene: TRBD2
clone size: .
V gene: TRBV4-2
J gene: TRBJ2-2
CDR3 protein: CASSQVGTSGNTGELFF
CDR3 DNA: TGTGCCAGCAGCCAAGTGGGGACTAGCGGAAACACCGGGGAGCTGTTTTTT

D gene: .
clone size: .
V gene: TRBV19
J gene: TRBJ1-1
CDR3 protein: CASSNTGNTEAFF
CDR3 DNA: TGTGCCAGTAGTAACACAGGGAACACTGAAGCTTTCTTT

D gene: TRBD1
clone size: .
V gene: TRBV7-3
J gene: TRBJ2-7
CDR3 protein: CASSSRQGITEQYF
CDR3 DNA: TGTGCCAGCAGCTCCCGACAGGGGATAACCGAGCAGTACTTC

D gene: TRBD2
clone size: .
V gene: TRBV28
J gene: TRBJ2-1
CDR3 protein: CASGSLTVRLAGDNEQFF
CDR3 DNA: TGTGCCAGCGGTAGCTTGACAGTTCGACTAGCGGGAGACAATGAGCAGTTCTTC

D gene: .
clone size: .
V gene: TRBV18
J gene: TRBJ2-7
CDR3 protein: CASSSDMMNEQYF
CDR3 DNA: TGTGCCAGCTCATCAGACATGATGAACGAGCAGTACTTC

D gene: TRBD2
clone size: .
V gene: TRBV5-1
J gene: TRBJ2-7
CDR3 protein: CASSPGTSPHEQYF
CDR3 DNA: TGCGCCAGCAGCCCCGGGACTAGTCCCCACGAGCAGTACTTC

D gene: .
clone size: .
V gene: TRBV5-6
J gene: TRBJ2-7
CDR3 protein: CASSLENEQYF
CDR3 DNA: TGTGCCAGCAGCCTAGAAAACGAGCAGTACTTC

D gene: .
clone size: .
V gene: TRBV5-4
J gene: TRBJ2-2
CDR3 protein: CASSSEGFSGELFF
CDR3 DNA: TGTGCCAGCAGCTCAGAGGGGTTTTCCGGGGAGCTGTTTTTT

D gene: .
clone size: .
V gene: TRBV9
J gene: TRBJ1-3
CDR3 protein: CASSLRDSGNTIYF
CDR3 DNA: TGTGCCAGCAGCCTTCGGGACTCTGGAAACACCATATATTTT

D gene: .
clone size: .
V gene: TRBV6-5
J gene: TRBJ2-1
CDR3 protein: CASAVTAYNEQFF
CDR3 DNA: TGTGCCTCGGCAGTAACGGCCTACAATGAGCAGTTCTTC

D gene: TRBD2
clone size: once
V gene: TRBV2
J gene: TRBJ2-2
CDR3 protein: CASSLNPASGYHTGELFF
CDR3 DNA: TGTGCCAGCAGTCTAAACCCAGCTAGCGGGTACCACACCGGGGAGCTGTTTTTT

D gene: .
clone size: .
V gene: TRBV6-5
J gene: TRBJ1-2
CDR3 protein: CASMIGGGDGYTF
CDR3 DNA: TGTGCCAGCATGATCGGGGGGGGAGATGGCTACACCTTC

D gene: TRBD2
clone size: .
V gene: TRBV9
J gene: TRBJ2-3
CDR3 protein: CASSVASGRFTDTQYF
CDR3 DNA: TGTGCCAGCAGCGTAGCTAGCGGGAGGTTCACAGATACGCAGTATTTT

D gene: TRBD2
clone size: .
V gene: TRBV9
J gene: TRBJ2-5
CDR3 protein: CASSVSTSGQETQYF
CDR3 DNA: TGTGCCAGCAGCGTGAGTACTAGCGGACAAGAGACCCAGTACTTC

D gene: .
clone size: .
V gene: TRBV7-8
J gene: TRBJ1-3
CDR3 protein: CASSSTLLVGNTIYF
CDR3 DNA: TGTGCCAGCAGCTCGACACTTCTGGTCGGAAACACCATATATTTT

D gene: TRBD2
clone size: .
V gene: TRBV28
J gene: TRBJ2-3
CDR3 protein: CASWEGHTDTQYF
CDR3 DNA: TGTGCCAGCTGGGAGGGTCACACAGATACGCAGTATTTT

D gene: .
clone size: once
V gene: TRBV19
J gene: TRBJ1-2
CDR3 protein: CASSFWATNYGYTF
CDR3 DNA: TGTGCCAGTAGTTTCTGGGCGACTAACTATGGCTACACCTTC

D gene: .
clone size: .
V gene: TRBV5-1
J gene: TRBJ1-5
CDR3 protein: CASSLGQAGSKPQHF
CDR3 DNA: TGCGCCAGCAGCTTGGGACAGGCAGGGAGTAAGCCCCAGCATTTT

D gene: .
clone size: .
V gene: TRBV6-6
J gene: TRBJ2-2
CDR3 protein: CAALVGGGNTGELFF
CDR3 DNA: TGTGCCGCCCTAGTGGGCGGAGGAAACACCGGGGAGCTGTTTTTT

D gene: .
clone size: .
V gene: TRBV27
J gene: TRBJ2-7
CDR3 protein: CASSWAGIAYEQYF
CDR3 DNA: TGTGCCAGCAGTTGGGCGGGAATCGCCTACGAGCAGTACTTC

D gene: TRBD1
clone size: .
V gene: TRBV6-1
J gene: TRBJ1-1
CDR3 protein: CASKDRGTEAFF
CDR3 DNA: TGTGCCAGCAAGGACAGGGGAACTGAAGCTTTCTTT

D gene: .
clone size: .
V gene: TRBV7-2
J gene: TRBJ1-5
CDR3 protein: CASRQGNSNQPQHF
CDR3 DNA: TGTGCCAGCCGACAAGGGAATAGCAATCAGCCCCAGCATTTT

D gene: .
clone size: .
V gene: TRBV19
J gene: TRBJ1-3
CDR3 protein: CASSISGGSGNTIYF
CDR3 DNA: TGTGCCAGTAGTATCTCGGGAGGCTCTGGAAACACCATATATTTT

D gene: .
clone size: .
V gene: TRBV30
J gene: TRBJ1-2
CDR3 protein: CAWSARLDQLRGYTF
CDR3 DNA: TGTGCCTGGAGCGCCCGCTTGGACCAACTAAGGGGCTACACCTTC

D gene: .
clone size: .
V gene: TRBV7-6
J gene: TRBJ2-1
CDR3 protein: CASSLVLAEKNNEQFF
CDR3 DNA: TGTGCCAGCAGCTTAGTGTTAGCGGAGAAGAACAATGAGCAGTTCTTC

D gene: .
clone size: few
V gene: TRBV7-8
J gene: TRBJ2-7
CDR3 protein: CASGLLGGGKQYF
CDR3 DNA: TGTGCCAGCGGCCTGCTGGGGGGGGGCAAGCAGTACTTC

D gene: TRBD2
clone size: .
V gene: TRBV11-2
J gene: TRBJ2-5
CDR3 protein: CASSLIGVLAGGRETQYF
CDR3 DNA: TGTGCCAGCAGCTTAATCGGTGTCCTAGCGGGAGGGAGAGAGACCCAGTACTTC

D gene: TRBD1
clone size: .
V gene: TRBV2
J gene: TRBJ2-1
CDR3 protein: CASSETGVVNEQFF
CDR3 DNA: TGTGCCAGCAGTGAAACAGGGGTGGTCAATGAGCAGTTCTTC

D gene: .
clone size: .
V gene: TRBV5-4
J gene: TRBJ1-2
CDR3 protein: CASSRGGPTNYGYTF
CDR3 DNA: TGTGCCAGCAGCCGGGGGGGTCCGACTAACTATGGCTACACCTTC

D gene: TRBD2
clone size: .
V gene: TRBV19
J gene: TRBJ2-7
CDR3 protein: CASTSGTYEQYF
CDR3 DNA: TGTGCCAGTACTAGCGGCACCTACGAGCAGTACTTC

D gene: .
clone size: few
V gene: TRBV16
J gene: TRBJ2-3
CDR3 protein: CASISPGPKGTDTQYF
CDR3 DNA: TGTGCCAGCATCTCCCCGGGGCCAAAAGGCACAGATACGCAGTATTTT

D gene: .
clone size: .
V gene: TRBV23-1
J gene: TRBJ2-7
CDR3 protein: CAGAKISIVWDTSYEQYF
CDR3 DNA: TGCGCCGGAGCAAAGATTTCCATTGTGTGGGACACCTCCTACGAGCAGTACTTC

D gene: TRBD1
clone size: .
V gene: TRBV11-2
J gene: TRBJ2-7
CDR3 protein: CASSPRTGGKGGEQYF
CDR3 DNA: TGTGCCAGCAGCCCCAGGACAGGGGGCAAGGGGGGCGAGCAGTACTTC

D gene: TRBD2
clone size: .
V gene: TRBV11-2
J gene: TRBJ2-2
CDR3 protein: CASRRLAETGGELFF
CDR3 DNA: TGTGCCAGCAGGAGACTAGCGGAGACGGGCGGGGAGCTGTTTTTT

D gene: TRBD2
clone size: .
V gene: TRBV5-4
J gene: TRBJ2-1
CDR3 protein: CASSPRTSGNNEQFF
CDR3 DNA: TGTGCCAGCAGCCCCCGGACTAGCGGAAACAATGAGCAGTTCTTC

D gene: .
clone size: .
V gene: TRBV28
J gene: TRBJ1-5
CDR3 protein: CASSSPGSNQPQHF
CDR3 DNA: TGTGCCAGCAGTTCGCCGGGCAGCAATCAGCCCCAGCATTTT

D gene: .
clone size: .
V gene: TRBV5-8
J gene: TRBJ2-7
CDR3 protein: CASSFRRGKQYF
CDR3 DNA: TGTGCCAGCAGCTTCCGCCGGGGGAAGCAGTACTTC

D gene: .
clone size: .
V gene: TRBV30
J gene: TRBJ1-6
CDR3 protein: CAWSGLGASPLHF
CDR3 DNA: TGTGCCTGGAGTGGCTTGGGGGCTTCACCCCTCCACTTT

D gene: TRBD1
clone size: .
V gene: TRBV19
J gene: TRBJ2-2
CDR3 protein: CASSTHRGGELFF
CDR3 DNA: TGTGCCAGTAGTACGCACAGGGGCGGGGAGCTGTTTTTT

D gene: .
clone size: .
V gene: TRBV2
J gene: TRBJ1-2
CDR3 protein: CASRLHGDYGYTF
CDR3 DNA: TGTGCCAGCAGGTTACACGGAGACTATGGCTACACCTTC

D gene: TRBD2
clone size: .
V gene: TRBV7-3
J gene: TRBJ2-1
CDR3 protein: CASSSGTSGTEEQFF
CDR3 DNA: TGTGCCAGCAGCTCCGGGACTAGCGGGACGGAAGAGCAGTTCTTC